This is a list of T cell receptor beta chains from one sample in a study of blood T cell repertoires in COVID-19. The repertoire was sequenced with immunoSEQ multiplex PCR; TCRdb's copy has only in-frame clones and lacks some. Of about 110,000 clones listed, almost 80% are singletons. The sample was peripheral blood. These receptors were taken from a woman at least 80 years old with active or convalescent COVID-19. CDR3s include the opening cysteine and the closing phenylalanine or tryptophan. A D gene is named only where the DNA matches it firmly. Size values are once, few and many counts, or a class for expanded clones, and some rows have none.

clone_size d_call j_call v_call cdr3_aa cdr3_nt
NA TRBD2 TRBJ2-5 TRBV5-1 CASSSLAGAGETQYF TGCGCCAGCAGTTCTCTAGCGGGAGCGGGAGAGACCCAGTACTTC
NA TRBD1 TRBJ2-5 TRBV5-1 CASSRDRQETQYF TGCGCCAGCAGCCGGGACAGGCAAGAGACCCAGTACTTC
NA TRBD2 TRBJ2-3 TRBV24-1 CATSEKGTSGRGTDTQYF TGTGCCACCAGTGAAAAGGGGACTAGCGGGAGGGGGACAGATACGCAGTATTTT
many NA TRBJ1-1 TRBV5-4 CASSPSQGPNTEAFF TGTGCCAGCAGCCCCTCCCAGGGTCCGAACACTGAAGCTTTCTTT
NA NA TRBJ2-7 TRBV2 CASSPPRGYIHEQYF TGTGCCAGCAGCCCCCCGCGGGGATACATCCACGAGCAGTACTTC
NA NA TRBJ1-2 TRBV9 CASSRHGGAYGYTF TGTGCCAGCAGCCGGCATGGAGGGGCCTATGGCTACACCTTC
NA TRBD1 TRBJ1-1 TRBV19 CASSNTHGTAEAFF TGTGCCAGTAGTAACACGCACGGGACAGCTGAAGCTTTCTTT
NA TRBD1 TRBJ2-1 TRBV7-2 CASSLVQGDNEQFF TGTGCCAGCAGCTTAGTTCAGGGGGACAATGAGCAGTTCTTC
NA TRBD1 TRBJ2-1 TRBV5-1 CASSLNRDRGRVHNEQFF TGCGCCAGCAGCTTGAATCGTGACAGGGGGCGAGTACACAATGAGCAGTTCTTC
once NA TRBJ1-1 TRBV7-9 CASSLETPLVLQGTEAFF TGTGCCAGCAGCTTAGAAACCCCCTTGGTTCTCCAGGGGACTGAAGCTTTCTTT
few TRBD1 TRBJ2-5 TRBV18 CASSPKTGGQETQYF TGTGCCAGCTCACCTAAGACAGGGGGTCAAGAGACCCAGTACTTC
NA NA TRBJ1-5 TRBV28 CASSLLKGDQPQHF TGTGCCAGCAGTCTCCTGAAGGGAGACCAGCCCCAGCATTTT
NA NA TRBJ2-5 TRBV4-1 CASSGSRETQYF TGCGCCAGCAGCGGGAGTCGAGAGACCCAGTACTTC
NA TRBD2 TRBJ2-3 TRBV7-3 CASSLGGGRAADTQYF TGTGCCAGCAGCTTAGGGGGCGGGAGGGCCGCAGATACGCAGTATTTT
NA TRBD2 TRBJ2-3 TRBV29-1 CSVLAGGPDTQYF TGCAGCGTACTAGCGGGAGGGCCGGATACGCAGTATTTT
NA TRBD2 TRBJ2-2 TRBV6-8 CASSYGLAANTGELFF TGTGCCAGCAGTTACGGGCTAGCGGCGAACACCGGGGAGCTGTTTTTT
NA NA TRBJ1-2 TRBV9 CASSRQFWGYTF TGTGCCAGCAGTCGACAGTTCTGGGGCTACACCTTC
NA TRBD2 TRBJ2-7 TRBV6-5 CASSYSVTSGPYEQYF TGTGCCAGCAGTTACTCCGTGACTAGCGGACCATACGAGCAGTACTTC
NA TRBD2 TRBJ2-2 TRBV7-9 CASRGGSNTGELFF TGTGCCAGCAGGGGAGGGTCGAACACCGGGGAGCTGTTTTTT
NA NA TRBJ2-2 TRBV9 CASSVAPVGELFF TGTGCCAGCAGCGTAGCCCCAGTCGGGGAGCTGTTTTTT
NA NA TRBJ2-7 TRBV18 CASSPADSRAYEQYF TGTGCCAGCTCACCGGCGGACAGCAGAGCATACGAGCAGTACTTC
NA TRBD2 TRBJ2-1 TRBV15 CATKAGDHYNEQFF TGTGCCACCAAAGCGGGAGACCACTACAATGAGCAGTTCTTC
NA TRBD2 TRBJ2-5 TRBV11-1 CASSSTLAGGETQYF TGTGCCAGCAGCTCAACACTAGCGGGAGGAGAGACCCAGTACTTC
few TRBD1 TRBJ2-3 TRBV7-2 CASSQQGLLGTDTQYF TGTGCCAGCAGCCAACAGGGGCTACTCGGGACAGATACGCAGTATTTT
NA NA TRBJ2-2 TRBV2 CASSEGQNTGELFF TGTGCCAGCAGTGAAGGGCAAAACACCGGGGAGCTGTTTTTT
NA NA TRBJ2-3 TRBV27 CASTTAFMGATDTQYF TGTGCCAGCACTACGGCGTTTATGGGGGCCACAGATACGCAGTATTTT
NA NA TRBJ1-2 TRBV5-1 CASSLFGRGAGYTF TGCGCCAGCAGCTTGTTCGGCCGCGGAGCGGGCTACACCTTC
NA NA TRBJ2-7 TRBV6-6 CASMSGRGSYEQYF TGTGCCAGCATGAGCGGCCGGGGCTCCTACGAGCAGTACTTC
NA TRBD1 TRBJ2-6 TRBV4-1 CASSQVGGRAGANVLTF TGCGCCAGCAGCCAAGTAGGGGGCAGGGCTGGGGCCAACGTCCTGACTTTC
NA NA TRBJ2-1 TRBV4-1 CASSLLGLVYNEQFF TGCGCCAGCAGCCTTCTGGGTCTAGTCTACAATGAGCAGTTCTTC
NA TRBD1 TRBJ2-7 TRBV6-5 CASKKSGTGDYEQYF TGTGCCAGCAAAAAATCCGGGACAGGGGACTACGAGCAGTACTTC
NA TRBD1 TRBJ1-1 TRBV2 CASSQRGGPNTEAFF TGTGCCAGCAGCCAAAGAGGGGGCCCGAACACTGAAGCTTTCTTT
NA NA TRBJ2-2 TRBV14 CASSFLSTGELFF TGTGCCAGCAGCTTTCTATCCACCGGGGAGCTGTTTTTT
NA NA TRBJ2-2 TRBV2 CASSRRTTAGELFF TGTGCCAGCAGTAGGAGGACTACTGCCGGGGAGCTGTTTTTT
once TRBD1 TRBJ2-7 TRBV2 CASRNRGYEQYF TGTGCCAGCAGAAACAGGGGATACGAGCAGTACTTC
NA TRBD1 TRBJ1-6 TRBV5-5 CASSLSSGTANSPLHF TGTGCCAGCAGCCTATCGTCCGGGACAGCGAATTCACCCCTCCACTTT
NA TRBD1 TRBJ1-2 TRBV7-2 CASSSLGQGYYGYTF TGTGCCAGCAGCTCCCTTGGACAGGGCTACTATGGCTACACCTTC